The 21 T cell receptor beta chains listed next were all sequenced from one sample in a study of T cell responses to AZD1222 COVID-19 vaccine. Data came from immunoSEQ multiplex PCR; TCRdb stores just in-frame clones and leaves some out. The sample includes about 140,000 clones, 92% of them seen just once. The source was peripheral blood, collected on day 0 of AZD1222 vaccination. These receptors were collected from an adult in good health.

The gene calls are TRBV29-1 and TRBJ1-3; D uncertain. V was cut by 5 bases and J by 3 bases, with 8 bases left in between. This CDR3 spans 12 amino acids. The germline V gene has CDR1 SQVTM and CDR2 ANQGSEA. The CDR3 region has the DNA TGCAGCGTTCCCGACCTTGGAAACACCATATATTTT. Its protein is CSVPDLGNTIYF.

This chain joins TRBV4-3 and TRBJ1-1; a weak D match, TRBD1 (5 bases). The CDR3 runs to 16 residues. Trimming took 0 bases from V and 3 from J, leaving 14 bases between them. Germline CDR1 LGHNA, CDR2 YSLEER. The CDR3 region has the DNA TGCGCCAGCAGCCAAGAAATAACAGGTTGGGACACTGAAGCTTTCTTT. Its translation is CASSQEITGWDTEAFF.

The chain carries TRBV6-5 and TRBJ2-3, with unresolved D. Germline CDR1 is MNHEY and CDR2 is SVGAGI. The CDR3 contains 14 residues. V was cut by 6 bases and J by 3 bases, with 13 bases left in between. CDR3 amino acids: CASSWTPETDTQYF. The CDR3 DNA sequence: TGTGCCAGCAGCTGGACGCCGGAGACAGATACGCAGTATTTT.

In this sample, this clone turned up a few times. The rearrangement links TRBV2 to TRBJ1-4; D remains unclear. The CDR3 totals 13 residues. Looked up from germline, CDR1 is SNHLY and CDR2 is FYNNEI. Deletions cut 4 bases from V and 7 bases from J, with 10 bases between. CDR3 region: CASSAGAREKLFF. DNA for the CDR3: TGTGCCAGCAGTGCGGGAGCACGTGAAAAACTGTTTTTT.

In this sample, this clone turned up once. This chain connects TRBV30 to TRBJ2-3, with 10 bases fitting TRBD2. The CDR3 has 15 residues. Germline values: CDR1 GTSNPN, CDR2 SVGIG (reference sequence). J lost 3 bases, V lost 5 bases, and 8 bases had no gene match. For the CDR3, the DNA is TGTGCCTGGGCGAACCTAGCGGGAGTGACAGATACGCAGTATTTT. It translates to CAWANLAGVTDTQYF.

V and J are TRBV2 and TRBJ2-1, with unresolved D. V was shortened by 6 bases and J by 8 bases, with 14 bases between the two germline ends. CDR3 length equals 13 residues. Germline CDR1 SNHLY, CDR2 FYNNEI. The CDR3 sequence is CASRDLTADEQFF. As DNA, the CDR3 is TGTGCCAGCAGGGACCTAACGGCGGATGAGCAGTTCTTC.

V and J are TRBV10-1 and TRBJ2-7; 8 nucleotides line up with TRBD2. Germline CDR1 is WNHNN and CDR2 is SYGVQD (reference sequence). The CDR3 loop spans 13 amino acids. V lost 2 bases and J lost 8; bases outside the gene matches: 5. The CDR3 is CASSELGGGQQYF. Written as DNA, the CDR3 is TGCGCCAGCAGTGAGCTCGGCGGGGGGCAGCAGTACTTC.

V and J are TRBV19 and TRBJ2-5; D is uncertain. Trimming removed 4 bases from V and 2 bases from J, with 11 bases in between. This CDR3 comprises 14 residues. Germline CDR1 LNHDA, CDR2 SQIVND (reference sequence). The CDR3 DNA is TGTGCCAGTAGTACCGTCGATACTCAAGAGACCCAGTACTTC. Amino acid sequence: CASSTVDTQETQYF. Full variable domain (outside the CDR3, taken from reference TRBV19 and TRBJ2-5): DGGITQSPKYLFRKEGQNVTLSCEQNLNHDAMYWYRQDPGQGLRLIYYSQIVNDFQKGDIAEGYSVSREKKESFPLTVTSAQKNPTAFYLCASSTVDTQETQYFGPGTRLLVL.

This clone was detected once. The chain carries TRBV7-9 and TRBJ1-2; D may be TRBD1 (6 bases). Trimming took 2 bases from V and 5 from J, leaving 15 bases between them. CDR1 and CDR2 (germline): SEHNR, FQNEAQ (reference sequence). The CDR3 is 15 amino acids. This chain's CDR3 is CASSLIDQGIYGYTF. DNA for the CDR3: TGTGCCAGCAGCTTAATTGACCAGGGGATTTATGGCTACACCTTC. The variable domain in full, with the rest retrieved from reference TRBV7-9 and TRBJ1-2, is DTGVSQNPRHKITKRGQNVTFRCDPISEHNRLYWYRQTLGQGPEFLTYFQNEAQLEKSRLLSDRFSAERPKGSFSTLEIQRTEQGDSAMYLCASSLIDQGIYGYTFGSGTRLTVV.

V is TRBV12-3 or TRBV12-4 and J is TRBJ2-1; D ambiguous. The germline V and J ends were trimmed by 2 bases and 5 bases, with 4 bases remaining between them. The CDR3 contains 12 residues. The DNA for the CDR3 is TGTGCCAGCAGTTTAAGCCACAATGAGCAGTTCTTC. Amino acid sequence: CASSLSHNEQFF.

The V gene is TRBV18, the J gene TRBJ2-3, with 7 bases lining up with TRBD2. CDR1 and CDR2 from the germline V gene are KGHSH and LQKENI. V lost 3 bases and J lost 10; bases outside the gene matches: 19. The CDR3 totals 17 residues. This CDR3 is CASSPRSSSGINSAQYF. For the CDR3, the DNA is TGTGCCAGCTCACCCCGAAGTTCTAGCGGTATTAATTCTGCGCAGTATTTT.

The V gene is TRBV4-3, the J gene TRBJ1-3, with D unclear. The germline V and J ends were trimmed by 1 base and 0 bases, with 7 bases remaining between them. The CDR3 has 15 amino acids. Germline assignment: CDR1 LGHNA and CDR2 YSLEER. CDR3 DNA sequence: TGCGCCAGCAGCCAAGGGGGATCCTCTGGAAACACCATATATTTT. It encodes CASSQGGSSGNTIYF.

This chain links TRBV4-1 with TRBJ2-3, with 9 bases fitting TRBD2. The V and J ends lost 4 bases and 10 bases, in that order; junction bases with no gene match: 3. CDR1 is MGHRA and CDR2 is YSYEKL in the germline V gene. The CDR3 is made up of 12 amino acids. Here the CDR3 reads CASSPGLAPQYF. In nucleotides, the CDR3 is TGCGCCAGCAGCCCGGGACTAGCTCCGCAGTATTTT.

The rearrangement links TRBV9 to TRBJ2-1, with D possibly being TRBD2 (6 bases). V gave up 1 base and J gave up 5 bases, with 13 bases separating them. Germline V CDR1 and CDR2: SGDLS, YYNGEE. CDR3 length equals 15 residues. In DNA, the CDR3 is TGTGCCAGCAGCGTATGGGCTAGCGCCCACAATGAGCAGTTCTTC. It yields the protein CASSVWASAHNEQFF.

In its sample, this clone was seen once. J is TRBJ1-1 and V is TRBV5-4; D is unclear. Trimming stripped 1 base from V and 1 base from J, with 2 bases between. From germline, CDR1 is SGHNT and CDR2 YYREEE (reference sequence). This CDR3 comprises 12 residues. The CDR3 reads CASSLWNTEAFF. For the CDR3, the DNA is TGTGCCAGCAGCTTGTGGAACACTGAAGCTTTCTTT.

The V and J genes are TRBV5-1 and TRBJ1-4; 9 nucleotides match TRBD1. Trimming took 4 bases from V and 8 from J; bases not matched to a gene: 6. The CDR3 extends over 14 amino acids. Germline assignment: CDR1 SGHRS and CDR2 YFSETQ. Here the CDR3 DNA reads TGCGCCAGCAGCGTGACAGGGGGGCAAGAAAAACTGTTTTTT. This sequence encodes CASSVTGGQEKLFF.

The genes are TRBV28 and TRBJ2-3; weak D call: TRBD1 (5 bases). Trimming took off 3 bases at V and 4 bases at J, with 14 bases between the two ends. CDR1 and CDR2 from the germline V gene are MDHEN and SYDVKM. CDR3 size: 15 residues. CDR3 loop: CASSFGEDTSDTQYF. In DNA, the CDR3 is TGTGCCAGCAGTTTTGGTGAGGACACCTCAGATACGCAGTATTTT.

The chain's CDR3 is CASSQDRTSGRFNEQFF. In DNA, the CDR3 is TGCGCCAGCAGCCAAGATAGGACTAGCGGGAGATTCAATGAGCAGTTCTTC. The rearrangement links TRBV4-1 to TRBJ2-1, with 13 bases aligning to TRBD2. The germline V gene has CDR1 MGHRA and CDR2 YSYEKL. Germline trimming cut 0 bases from V and 6 bases from J; bases unmatched to any gene: 5. The CDR3 has 17 amino acids.

The chain recombines TRBV10-3 with TRBJ1-1, with D unresolved. The CDR3 has 13 amino acids. V lost 10 bases and J lost 1, with 13 bases in between. Germline V gives CDR1 ENHRY, CDR2 SYGVKD. CDR3 DNA: TGTGCCACCGGGGTTGAAGAGAACACTGAAGCTTTCTTT. Translating gives CATGVEENTEAFF.

This clone appeared a few times. The chain is built from TRBV30 and TRBJ1-2; D might be TRBD1 (5 bases). The V gene lost 2 bases and the J gene lost 6 bases, with 13 bases spanning the gap. Germline values: CDR1 GTSNPN, CDR2 SVGIG (reference sequence). This CDR3 has 13 amino acids. This chain's CDR3 is CAWSLEEGHGYTF. The CDR3 region has the DNA TGTGCCTGGAGTCTAGAAGAGGGGCATGGCTACACCTTC.

The rearrangement uses TRBV4-1 and TRBJ2-5; the D is unclear. The CDR3 totals 13 residues. From germline, CDR1 is MGHRA and CDR2 YSYEKL. Trimming shortened V by 3 bases and J by 4 bases, and 9 bases separated the two germline ends. The CDR3 spells CASSHQEAETQYF. CDR3 DNA: TGCGCCAGCAGCCACCAAGAAGCAGAGACCCAGTACTTC.